This T cell receptor beta chain was captured by sequencing in a study of shared clonotypes between healthy human individuals. Study observations and caveats: Non-shared clonotypes had lower generation probabilities than those shared by all four donors. A small donor pool kept down the genetic and exposure-history diversity that was represented.

The CDR3 sequence is 14 residues long. The germline gives CDR1 MDHEN, CDR2 SYDVKM. After removal of 6 bases from V and 11 bases from J, the junction contained 12 bases not matched to a gene. Method: immunoSEQ multiplex PCR; TCRdb's copy keeps in-frame clones and lacks some. The repertoire holds over 2,000,000 clones, around 93% seen once, with around 1.7% in the top ten. In regard to this clone: Its antigen is unidentified.

Terminally differentiated effector memory CD45RA+ cells were excluded by CCR7 positive selection of CD45RO-negative cells. The chain recombines TRBV28 with TRBJ1-5; 8 nucleotides align to TRBD1. The sequence was collected from a man in his late teens or twenties in good health. Some clones in this sample may be carry-over from other donors' samples. Sequencing was done on a sample of naive CD8+ T cells from PBMCs. The CDR3 sequence: CASSLTGAQQAQHF. The CDR3 DNA sequence: TGTGCCAGCAGCTTGACAGGGGCCCAGCAGGCCCAGCATTTT.